The clone carrying this TCR beta chain was seen once. Its target is not known. The CDR3 sequence is 16 residues long. V dropped 1 base and J dropped 3; count of bases not matched to a gene: 9. CDR1 is LGHNA and CDR2 is YSLEER in the germline V gene. These data come from a study of regulatory and conventional T cells in RAG deficiency. Notes on the study in general: Sorted Omenn CD25-high CD127-low cells may not be bona fide Tregs. Shorter CDR3s in all patient subsets; >80% Treg-Tconv overlap in Omenn. Compared with controls, unique Treg TCR beta sequences dropped about 100-fold in Omenn syndrome and CID/AS.

The protocol was immunoSEQ multiplex PCR, while the TCRdb copy is restricted to in-frame clones and leaves out a portion. There are 7,000 to 8,500 clones in the sample; about 93% occur only once, and approximately 1.5% lies in the top ten. Genomic DNA came from blood regulatory T cells gated CD4+ CD25-high CD127-low. The sample also formed part of further work on regulatory T cells. That work contributes: The primer mix had 52 TRBV and 13 TRBJ primers. In patients, unique TRB V-J pairs were restricted and V/J usage skewed, especially in Tregs.

The clonotype originates from a human donor in good health. The chain carries TRBV4-3 and TRBJ2-7; 7 bases line up with TRBD1. Sequenced: CD127- CD25+ CD4+ Tregs sorted from blood. In DNA form, the CDR3 reads TGCGCCAGCAGCCAAGTTCTAAGGGGGCCGGTCTACGAGCAGTACTTC. Its translation is CASSQVLRGPVYEQYF.